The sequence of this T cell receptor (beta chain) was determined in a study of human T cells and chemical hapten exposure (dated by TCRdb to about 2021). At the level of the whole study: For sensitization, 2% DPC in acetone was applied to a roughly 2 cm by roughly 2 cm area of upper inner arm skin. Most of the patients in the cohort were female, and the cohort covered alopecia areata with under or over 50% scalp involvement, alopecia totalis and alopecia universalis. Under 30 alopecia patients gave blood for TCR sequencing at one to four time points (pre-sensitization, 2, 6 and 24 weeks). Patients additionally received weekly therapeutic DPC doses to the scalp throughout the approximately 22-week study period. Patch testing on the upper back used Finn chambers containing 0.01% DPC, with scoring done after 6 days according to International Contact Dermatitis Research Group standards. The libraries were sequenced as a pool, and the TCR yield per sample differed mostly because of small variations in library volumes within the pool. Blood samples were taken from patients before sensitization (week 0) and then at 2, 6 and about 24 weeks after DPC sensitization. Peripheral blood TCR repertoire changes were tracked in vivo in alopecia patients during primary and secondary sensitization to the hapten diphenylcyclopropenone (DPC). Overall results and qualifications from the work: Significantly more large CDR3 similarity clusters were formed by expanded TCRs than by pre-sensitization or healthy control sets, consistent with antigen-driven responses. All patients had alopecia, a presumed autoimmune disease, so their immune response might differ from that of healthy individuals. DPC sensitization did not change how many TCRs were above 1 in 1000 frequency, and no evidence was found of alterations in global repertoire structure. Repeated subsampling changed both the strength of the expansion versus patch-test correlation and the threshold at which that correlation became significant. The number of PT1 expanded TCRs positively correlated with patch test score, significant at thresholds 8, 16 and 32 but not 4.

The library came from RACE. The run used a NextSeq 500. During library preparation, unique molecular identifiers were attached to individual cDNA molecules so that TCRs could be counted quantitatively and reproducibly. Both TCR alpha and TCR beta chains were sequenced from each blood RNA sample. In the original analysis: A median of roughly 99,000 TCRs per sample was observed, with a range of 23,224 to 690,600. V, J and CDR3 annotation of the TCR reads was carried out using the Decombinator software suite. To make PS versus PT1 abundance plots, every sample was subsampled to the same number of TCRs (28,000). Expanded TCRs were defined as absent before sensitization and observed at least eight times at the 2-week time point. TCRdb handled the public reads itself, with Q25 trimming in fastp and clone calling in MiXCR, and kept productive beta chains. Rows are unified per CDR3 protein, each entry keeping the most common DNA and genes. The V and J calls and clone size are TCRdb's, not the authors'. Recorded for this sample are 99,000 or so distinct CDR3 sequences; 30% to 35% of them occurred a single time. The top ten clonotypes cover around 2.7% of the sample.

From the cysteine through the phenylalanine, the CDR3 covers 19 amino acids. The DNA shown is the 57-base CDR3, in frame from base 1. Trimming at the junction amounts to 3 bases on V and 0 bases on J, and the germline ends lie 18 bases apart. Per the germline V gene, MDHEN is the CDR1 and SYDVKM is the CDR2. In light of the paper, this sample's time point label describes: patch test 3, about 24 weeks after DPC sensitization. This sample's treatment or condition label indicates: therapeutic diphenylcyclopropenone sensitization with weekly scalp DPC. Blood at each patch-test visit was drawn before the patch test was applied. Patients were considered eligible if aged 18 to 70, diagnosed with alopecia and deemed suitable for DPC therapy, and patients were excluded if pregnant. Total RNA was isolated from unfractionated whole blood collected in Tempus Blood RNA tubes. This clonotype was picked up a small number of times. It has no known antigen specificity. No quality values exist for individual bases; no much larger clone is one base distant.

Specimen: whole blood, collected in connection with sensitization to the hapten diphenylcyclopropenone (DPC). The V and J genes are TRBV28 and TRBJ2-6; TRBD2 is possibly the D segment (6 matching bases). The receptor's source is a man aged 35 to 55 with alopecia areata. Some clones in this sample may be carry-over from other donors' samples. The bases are TGTGCCAGCAGTTTCCCAACTAGCCCTAGTTTCTCTGGGGCCAACGTCCTGACTTTC. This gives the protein CASSFPTSPSFSGANVLTF.